One sample yielded the 2 T cell receptor beta chains listed below, sequenced in a study of cytomegalovirus exposure and HLA in healthy donors. Profiling relied on immunoSEQ multiplex PCR, and the TCRdb table lists in-frame clones only, not all of them. The sample shows some 140,000 clones, just over 85% of them seen only once. The sequenced sample consisted of PBMCs. The receptors originated from a human donor in good health.

The chain joins TRBV7-8 to TRBJ1-2; 10 positions match TRBD1. J gave up 7 bases and V 6 bases, and 11 bases lay outside the gene matches. This CDR3 is 15 amino acids long. Germline values: CDR1 SGHVS, CDR2 FQNEAQ. The CDR3 DNA follows: TGTGCCAGCAGATCGTTGGGACAGGGGTTAGGTGGCTACACCTTC. Amino acids: CASRSLGQGLGGYTF.

The V call is TRBV11-1, the J call TRBJ1-2; D is ambiguous. V dropped 1 base and J dropped 8 bases, with 14 bases sitting between them. Germline CDR1 is SGHAT and CDR2 is FQDESV (reference sequence). The CDR3 contains 14 residues. Written as DNA, the CDR3 is TGTGCCAGCAGCTTAGATTCGTCAGGACTGGGCTACACCTTC. Encoded protein: CASSLDSSGLGYTF.